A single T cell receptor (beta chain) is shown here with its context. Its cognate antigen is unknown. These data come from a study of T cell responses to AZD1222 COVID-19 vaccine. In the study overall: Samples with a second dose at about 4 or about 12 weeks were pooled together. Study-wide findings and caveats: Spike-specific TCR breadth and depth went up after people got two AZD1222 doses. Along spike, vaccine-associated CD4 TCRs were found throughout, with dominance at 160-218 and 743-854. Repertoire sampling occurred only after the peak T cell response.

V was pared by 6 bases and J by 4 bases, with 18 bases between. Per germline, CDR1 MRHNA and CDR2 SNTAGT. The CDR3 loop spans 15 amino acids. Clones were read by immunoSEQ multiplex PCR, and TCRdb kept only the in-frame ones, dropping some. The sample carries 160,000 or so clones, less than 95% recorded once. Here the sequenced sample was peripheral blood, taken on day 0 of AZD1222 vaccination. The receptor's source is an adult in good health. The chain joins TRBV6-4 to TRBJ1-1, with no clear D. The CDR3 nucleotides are TGTGCCAGCAGAGAGGAGGGTGGGGTAGCCACTGAAGCTTTCTTT. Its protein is CASREEGGVATEAFF.